What follows are 2 T cell receptor beta chains derived from one specimen sequenced in a study of radiotherapy plus CTLA-4 blockade in lung cancer. The repertoire was sequenced with immunoSEQ multiplex PCR; TCRdb's copy has only in-frame clones and lacks some. The sample has about 51,000 clones; roughly three quarters are singletons. The sequencing here drew on peripheral blood, taken from a patient treated with radiotherapy plus ipilimumab. These receptors originate from a human donor with non-small cell lung cancer who had a complete response to radiotherapy plus ipilimumab.

The chain recombines TRBV30 with TRBJ2-1, with 8 bases aligning to TRBD1. Germline assignment: CDR1 GTSNPN and CDR2 SVGIG (reference sequence). Trimming removed 2 bases from V and 6 bases from J; junction bases left unmatched: 9. CDR3 length: 15 residues. Here the CDR3 reads CAWSPGQGLGNEQFF. CDR3 sequence (DNA): TGTGCCTGGAGTCCTGGACAGGGTCTTGGCAATGAGCAGTTCTTC.

This clone was observed a few times. J is TRBJ2-5 and V is TRBV28; the D gene is possibly TRBD1 (8 bases). This CDR3 has 15 amino acids. The V end lost 6 bases, the J end lost 6 bases, and 20 bases lay between the germline ends. Germline V CDR1 and CDR2: MDHEN, SYDVKM. The DNA of the CDR3 is TGTGCCAGCAGGTCGGGGGGACAGGATTACCAGACCCAGTACTTC. This encodes CASRSGGQDYQTQYF.